These 15 T cell receptor beta chains share one sample of origin, sequenced in a study of metastatic and nonmetastatic thyroid tumors. TCRdb reanalyzed the PCR reads with MiXCR. The table includes tens of thousands of clones, around 47% detected once. No treatment of any kind had been given to any patient before thyroid surgery. Sequenced input: tumor tissue. All receptors come from a male donor with papillary thyroid cancer or a benign thyroid nodule (not recorded which). Some clones in this sample may be carry-over from other donors' samples.

This clone came up a few times. The rearrangement links TRBV11-2 to TRBJ2-1; D possibly corresponds to TRBD1 (7 bases). The CDR3 totals 15 residues. V lost 2 bases, J lost 5 bases, and 13 bases lay in between. Germline CDR1 SGHAT, CDR2 FQNNGV. Here the CDR3 reads CASSLQGGLDNEQFF. In DNA, the CDR3 is TGTGCCAGCAGCTTACAGGGGGGCCTGGACAATGAGCAGTTCTTC.

DNA of the CDR3: TGTGCCAGCAGCTTTGTGACAGCAAACACCGGGGAGCTGTTTTTT. It yields the protein CASSFVTANTGELFF. The V and J genes are TRBV7-2 and TRBJ2-2; D is possibly TRBD1 (5 bases). The V and J ends lost 3 bases and 2 bases respectively, with 10 bases between them. From germline, CDR1 is SGHTA and CDR2 FQGNSA. This CDR3 has 15 amino acids.

This clone was detected only a few times. The rearrangement uses TRBV27 and TRBJ2-2; a possible D gene is TRBD2 (6 bases). The CDR3 has 16 residues. Looked up from germline, CDR1 is MNHEY and CDR2 is SMNVEV (reference sequence). The V gene lost 6 bases and the J gene lost 3 bases, with 17 bases spanning the gap. This CDR3 is CASRKGGARYTGELFF. Here the CDR3 DNA reads TGTGCCAGCAGGAAGGGCGGGGCGAGATACACCGGGGAGCTGTTTTTT.

This sequence joins TRBV20-1 and TRBJ2-7; D remains unclear. The V and J ends lost 3 bases and 0 bases respectively, with 12 bases between them. Germline loops: CDR1 DFQATT, CDR2 SNEGSKA (reference sequence). The CDR3 runs to 14 residues. The DNA of the CDR3 is TGCAGTGCTAGGCACCTTATAAGCTCCTACGAGCAGTACTTC. Protein sequence: CSARHLISSYEQYF.

V gene TRBV27 combines with J gene TRBJ2-7; D is unclear. There are 10 residues in the CDR3. Germline V gene data show CDR1 as MNHEY and CDR2 as SMNVEV (reference sequence). V gave up 8 bases and J gave up 2 bases, with 4 bases separating them. CDR3 bases: TGTGCCAGCGGGCCCTACGAGCAGTACTTC. Protein sequence: CASGPYEQYF.

This clone was found a few times. The chain combines TRBV20-1 with TRBJ2-5, with TRBD2 matching 8 bases. Trimming at V came to 6 bases and at J to 7 bases, leaving 13 bases not matched to a gene. CDR1 and CDR2 (germline): DFQATT, SNEGSKA (reference sequence). CDR3 length: 14 residues. The CDR3 protein is CSASTSGPPGTQYF. The DNA of the CDR3 is TGCAGTGCCTCCACTAGCGGCCCCCCTGGGACCCAGTACTTC.

V usage is TRBV30 and J usage is TRBJ2-7; possible D gene TRBD1, 8 bases. CDR3 length: 13 amino acids. V lost 8 bases and J lost 2, with 16 bases in between. The germline V gene has CDR1 GTSNPN and CDR2 SVGIG (reference sequence). The CDR3 spells CAGNRGGTYEQYF. The CDR3 nucleotides are TGTGCCGGGAACAGGGGGGGGACCTACGAGCAGTACTTC.

This clone was detected only a few times. The V call is TRBV12-3 or TRBV12-4, the J call TRBJ2-7, with a tentative D call TRBD2 (7 bases). Trimming left V 3 bases short and J 2 bases short, with 11 bases between. The CDR3 spans 14 residues. The CDR3 here is CASSLGGRPYEQYF. CDR3 sequence (DNA): TGTGCCAGCAGTTTGGGGGGGCGCCCCTACGAGCAGTACTTC.

Only a few counts were recorded for this clone. This CDR3 is CSARGQGVRTQHF. CDR3 DNA sequence: TGCAGTGCTAGAGGACAAGGGGTTCGGACCCAGCATTTT. V usage is TRBV20-1 and J usage is TRBJ1-5, with D perhaps TRBD1 (5 bases). The CDR3 contains 13 residues. Germline CDR1 and CDR2: DFQATT and SNEGSKA (reference sequence). The ends were cut back, 1 base at V and 11 bases at J, with 15 bases in the middle.

This clone was counted between two and nine times. The gene calls are TRBV27 and TRBJ1-1; a possible D gene is TRBD1 (5 bases). V was clipped by 5 bases and J by 1 base, with 17 bases between them. This CDR3 is 16 amino acids long. Germline lookup yields CDR1 MNHEY and CDR2 SMNVEV (reference sequence). CDR3 amino acids: CASSPVQGGTNTEAFF. As DNA, the CDR3 is TGTGCCAGCAGTCCCGTCCAGGGTGGAACGAACACTGAAGCTTTCTTT.

The rearrangement links TRBV6-2 or TRBV6-3 to TRBJ2-1; no definite D call. CDR1 is MNHEY, CDR2 SVGEGT, per germline. This CDR3 has 15 amino acids. V was shortened by 0 bases and J by 8 bases, with 14 bases between the two germline ends. The DNA for the CDR3 is TGTGCCAGCAGTTACTCGAACGGGCGGTCGGATGAGCAGTTCTTC. This translates into CASSYSNGRSDEQFF.

The genes are TRBV11-3 and TRBJ2-1; 8 bases are a match to TRBD2. The CDR3 spans 14 residues. Germline assignment: CDR1 SGHNT and CDR2 YENEEA. V shed 7 bases and J 6 bases; nucleotides not matched to a gene: 8. The CDR3 bases are TGTGCCAGCACTACTAGCGGTGGAGGCAATGAGCAGTTCTTC. It specifies CASTTSGGGNEQFF. Combining the CDR3 with reference TRBV11-3 and TRBJ2-1 gives the whole variable domain EAGVVQSPRYKIIEKKQPVAFWCNPISGHNTLYWYLQNLGQGPELLIRYENEEAVDDSQLPKDRFSAERLKGVDSTLKIQPAELGDSAVYLCASTTSGGGNEQFFGPGTRLTVL.

The chain employs TRBV6-6 and TRBJ1-1, with D perhaps TRBD1 (5 bases). Germline loops: CDR1 MNHNY, CDR2 SVGAGI (reference sequence). Trimming cost V 3 bases and J 1 base, with 9 bases left between them. This CDR3 contains 14 residues. The CDR3: CASSYGGENTEAFF. Written as DNA, the CDR3 is TGTGCCAGCAGTTATGGAGGGGAGAACACTGAAGCTTTCTTT.

CDR3 sequence reads: CASRGTGNSNQPQHF. The CDR3 DNA follows: TGTGCCAGTAGAGGGACAGGGAATAGCAATCAGCCCCAGCATTTT. The chain has TRBV19 and TRBJ1-5; 9 bases agree with TRBD1. Germline V CDR1 and CDR2: LNHDA, SQIVND (reference sequence). Germline trimming cut 6 bases from V and 0 bases from J; bases unmatched to any gene: 3. The CDR3 length is 15 residues.

The chain carries TRBV9 and TRBJ1-1; D gene unclear. The CDR3 runs to 14 residues. Trimming removed 0 bases at V and 1 base at J, with 7 bases between. Per the germline V gene, CDR1 is SGDLS and CDR2 is YYNGEE. Here the CDR3 reads CASSVDGRNTEAFF. The CDR3 coding sequence is TGTGCCAGCAGCGTAGATGGGAGGAACACTGAAGCTTTCTTT.